What follows are 20 T cell receptor beta chains derived from one specimen sequenced in a study of radiotherapy plus CTLA-4 blockade in lung cancer. Profiled with immunoSEQ multiplex PCR; TCRdb holds only in-frame clones, not every one. This sample has 110,000 or so clones, with roughly 80% found just once. The sequences come from peripheral blood, collected from a patient treated with radiotherapy plus ipilimumab. Receptors were obtained from a human donor with non-small cell lung cancer who had a partial response to radiotherapy plus ipilimumab.

The genes are TRBV19 and TRBJ1-5, with D perhaps matching TRBD1 (5 bases). The germline gives CDR1 LNHDA, CDR2 SQIVND (reference sequence). The V and J ends lost 5 bases and 3 bases respectively, with 11 bases between them. The CDR3 spans 14 residues. CDR3: CASSFRADNQPQHF. In DNA, the CDR3 is TGTGCCAGTAGTTTCAGGGCTGACAATCAGCCCCAGCATTTT.

This clone showed up just once. The chain recombines TRBV7-2 with TRBJ2-3, with TRBD1 as a possible D gene (5 bases). V was clipped by 7 bases and J by 4 bases, with 15 bases between them. CDR3 length: 14 amino acids. CDR1 and CDR2 from the germline V gene are SGHTA and FQGNSA. For the CDR3, the DNA is TGTGCCAGCAAGCCCTCCAGGGTGTCAGATACGCAGTATTTT. Translation gives CASKPSRVSDTQYF.

The J gene is TRBJ2-1, the V gene TRBV18; D not certain. Germline V gives CDR1 KGHSH, CDR2 LQKENI. The V and J ends lost 0 bases and 10 bases respectively, with 10 bases between them. The length of the CDR3 is 13 residues. The CDR3 coding sequence is TGTGCCAGCTCACCACCTGTCCTAGTCGAGCAGTTCTTC. Amino acids: CASSPPVLVEQFF.

The chain couples TRBV28 to TRBJ2-1; D perhaps matches TRBD1 (6 bases). The CDR3 sequence is 13 residues long. Germline CDR1 and CDR2: MDHEN and SYDVKM. V lost 7 bases and J 4 bases, leaving 11 bases between the germline ends. In DNA form, the CDR3 reads TGTGCCAGCAAATGGCAGGGGTACAATGAGCAGTTCTTC. As protein: CASKWQGYNEQFF.

The chain uses TRBV6-1 and TRBJ2-2; 13 bases map to TRBD2. This CDR3 has 16 amino acids. Per the germline V gene, CDR1 is MNHNS and CDR2 is SASEGT. V was clipped by 4 bases and J by 5 bases; unmatched bases: 4. The CDR3 DNA sequence: TGTGCCAGCAGTGGACTAGCGGGAGGTGGAACCGGGGAGCTGTTTTTT. Its translation is CASSGLAGGGTGELFF.

In DNA form, the CDR3 reads TGTGCCGTCCGGGACAGGGGCTCTGGGGCCAACGTCCTGACTTTC. It specifies CAVRDRGSGANVLTF. V gene TRBV10-3 combines with J gene TRBJ2-6, with 10 bases identical to TRBD1. After removal of 11 bases from V and 0 bases from J, the junction contained 4 bases not matched to a gene. The CDR3 extends over 15 amino acids. Germline CDR1 reads ENHRY; CDR2 reads SYGVKD.

This sequence joins TRBV18 and TRBJ1-1; perhaps TRBD1 as D (5 bases). Per the germline V gene, CDR1 is KGHSH and CDR2 is LQKENI. The V gene lost 3 bases and the J gene lost 7 bases, with 21 bases spanning the gap. This CDR3 has 16 residues. The CDR3 nucleotides read TGTGCCAGCTCACCCTCGGGACGGGGAGGCGCGGGTGAAGCTTTCTTT. Protein product: CASSPSGRGGAGEAFF.

The chain combines TRBV28 with TRBJ2-5; 8 nucleotides match TRBD1. CDR1 and CDR2 from the germline V gene are MDHEN and SYDVKM. Trimming removed 5 bases from V and 5 bases from J; junction bases left unmatched: 10. This CDR3 has 15 residues. CDR3: CASSPTGGIRETQYF. CDR3 nucleotide sequence: TGTGCCAGCAGTCCCACAGGGGGGATTAGGGAGACCCAGTACTTC.

V and J are TRBV6-5 and TRBJ1-2, with TRBD1 matching over 7 bases. CDR1 and CDR2 from the germline V gene are MNHEY and SVGAGI. This CDR3 has 13 residues. Trimming cost V 4 bases and J 3 bases; bases outside gene matches: 2. CDR3 DNA sequence: TGTGCCAGCAGTTTCGGGACAGACTATGGCTACACCTTC. It is translated as CASSFGTDYGYTF.

This chain joins TRBV28 and TRBJ1-2, with 8 bases fitting TRBD1. CDR1 is MDHEN, CDR2 SYDVKM, per germline. Trimming removed 6 bases from V and 5 bases from J; junction bases left unmatched: 8. This CDR3 has 14 amino acids. CDR3 bases: TGTGCCAGCAGCAATGGACAGGGAGGGTATGGCTACACCTTC. Translated: CASSNGQGGYGYTF.

In this sample, this clone turned up once. The genes are TRBV18 and TRBJ2-5; D may be TRBD2 (5 bases). CDR1 and CDR2 (germline): KGHSH, LQKENI. V lost 1 base to trimming and J lost 2 bases, with 8 bases between them. The CDR3 is made up of 14 amino acids. CDR3 protein: CASSPQRRQETQYF. Written as DNA, the CDR3 is TGTGCCAGCTCACCACAAAGGAGGCAAGAGACCCAGTACTTC.

This sequence joins TRBV6-5 and TRBJ2-7; 8 bases fit TRBD1. The CDR3 contains 14 residues. V was clipped by 1 base and J by 4 bases; unmatched bases: 3. The V gene's germline CDR1 is MNHEY and CDR2 SVGAGI. As DNA, the CDR3 is TGTGCCAGCAGTTACTTGGGACAGGCGTACGAGCAGTACTTC. Residues: CASSYLGQAYEQYF.

This sequence joins TRBV6-1 and TRBJ2-7; 7 positions agree with TRBD1. Per the germline V gene, CDR1 is MNHNS and CDR2 is SASEGT. The CDR3 sequence is 13 residues long. J lost 0 bases, V lost 7 bases, and 3 bases had no gene match. CDR3 amino acids: CASKDRYSYEQYF. CDR3 bases: TGTGCCAGCAAGGACAGGTACTCCTACGAGCAGTACTTC.

V usage is TRBV18 and J usage is TRBJ2-1; D may be TRBD2 (6 bases). The V gene's germline CDR1 is KGHSH and CDR2 LQKENI. This CDR3 comprises 14 residues. The V end was cut by 0 bases, the J end by 9 bases, with 12 bases between. This CDR3 is CASSPPGGVREQFF. The CDR3 bases are TGTGCCAGCTCACCACCCGGGGGAGTACGTGAGCAGTTCTTC.

V gene TRBV7-2 combines with J gene TRBJ2-2; 11 bases match TRBD1. The CDR3 loop spans 17 amino acids. The germline V gene has CDR1 SGHTA and CDR2 FQGNSA. Losses at the gene ends were 1 base for V and 7 bases for J; bases not matched to a gene: 8. The CDR3, as DNA: TGTGCCAGCAGCTTAGATCTTGGACAGGGGGCTGGCGGGGAGCTGTTTTTT. Translated, it gives CASSLDLGQGAGGELFF.

The genes are TRBV9 and TRBJ2-2, with 11 bases aligning to TRBD1. The CDR3 extends over 17 amino acids. Germline V CDR1 and CDR2: SGDLS, YYNGEE. Losses at the gene ends were 4 bases for V and 4 bases for J; bases not matched to a gene: 9. CDR3 amino acids: CASSTGAGTGGTGELFF. The CDR3 nucleotides read TGTGCCAGCAGCACCGGAGCCGGGACAGGGGGCACCGGGGAGCTGTTTTTT.

This clone came up a few times. V is TRBV15 and J is TRBJ2-2; D is possibly TRBD2 (5 bases). The CDR3 runs 14 residues. Deletions cut 4 bases from V and 5 bases from J, with 11 bases between. Germline CDR1 LNHNV, CDR2 YYDKDF (reference sequence). CDR3 region: CATSMSRGTGELFF. In DNA, the CDR3 is TGTGCCACCAGCATGAGTCGCGGGACCGGGGAGCTGTTTTTT.

J is TRBJ2-1 and V is TRBV5-1; 8 positions agree with TRBD2. The CDR3 has 15 amino acids. The J segment lost 6 bases and the V segment lost 1 base, leaving 6 bases of the junction unmatched. CDR1 and CDR2 from the germline V gene are SGHRS and YFSETQ. Here the CDR3 reads CASSLYQRELNEQFF. CDR3 nucleotides: TGCGCCAGCAGCTTGTACCAGCGGGAGCTCAATGAGCAGTTCTTC.

The CDR3 nucleotides read TGTGCCAGCAGTCCCCTAGCGGGAGGGTACAATGAGCAGTTCTTC. It is translated as CASSPLAGGYNEQFF. The V and J genes are TRBV27 and TRBJ2-1, with TRBD2 matching over 12 bases. V dropped 5 bases and J dropped 4; count of bases not matched to a gene: 3. From germline, CDR1 is MNHEY and CDR2 SMNVEV (reference sequence). The CDR3 loop spans 15 amino acids.

The rearrangement links TRBV11-2 to TRBJ2-2; TRBD2 might be the D (5 bases). Germline V lookup: CDR1 SGHAT, CDR2 FQNNGV. The CDR3 contains 14 residues. The V end lost 3 bases, the J end lost 6 bases, and 11 bases lay between the germline ends. The CDR3 sequence is CASSFSLGAGELFF. CDR3 DNA sequence: TGTGCCAGCAGCTTTTCCCTCGGGGCCGGGGAGCTGTTTTTT.